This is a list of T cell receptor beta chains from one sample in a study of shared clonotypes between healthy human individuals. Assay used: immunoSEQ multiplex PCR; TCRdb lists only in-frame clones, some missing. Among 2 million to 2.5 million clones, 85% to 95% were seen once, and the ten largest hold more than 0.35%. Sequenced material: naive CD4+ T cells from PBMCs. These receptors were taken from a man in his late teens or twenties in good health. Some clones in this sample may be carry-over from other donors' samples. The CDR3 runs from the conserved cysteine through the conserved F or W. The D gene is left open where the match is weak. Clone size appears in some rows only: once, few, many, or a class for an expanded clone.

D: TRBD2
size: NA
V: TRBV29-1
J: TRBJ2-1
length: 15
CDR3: CSVGTSGRPYNEQFF
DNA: TGCAGCGTAGGGACTAGCGGGAGACCCTACAATGAGCAGTTCTTC

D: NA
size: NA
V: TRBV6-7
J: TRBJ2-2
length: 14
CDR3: CASIPKTRTGELFF
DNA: TGTGCCAGCATTCCTAAAACAAGGACCGGGGAGCTGTTTTTT

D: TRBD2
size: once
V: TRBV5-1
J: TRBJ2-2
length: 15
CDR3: CASSPSGSRTGELFF
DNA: TGCGCCAGCAGCCCGAGCGGGAGTCGCACCGGGGAGCTGTTTTTT

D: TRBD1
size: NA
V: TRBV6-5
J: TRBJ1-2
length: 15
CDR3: CASSYRQGANYGYTF
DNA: TGTGCCAGCAGTTACCGACAGGGGGCTAACTATGGCTACACCTTC

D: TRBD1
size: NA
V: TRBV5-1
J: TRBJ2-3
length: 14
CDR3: CASSSGQGTDTQYF
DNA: TGCGCCAGCAGCTCCGGACAGGGTACAGATACGCAGTATTTT

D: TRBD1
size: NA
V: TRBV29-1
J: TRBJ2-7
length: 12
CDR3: CSGGQGGYEQYF
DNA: TGCAGCGGGGGACAGGGTGGGTACGAGCAGTACTTC

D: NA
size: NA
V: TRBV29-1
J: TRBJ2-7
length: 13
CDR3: CSVQQGSKYEQYF
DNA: TGCAGCGTTCAACAGGGATCTAAGTACGAGCAGTACTTC

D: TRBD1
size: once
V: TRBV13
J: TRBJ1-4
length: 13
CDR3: CASSRDSNEKLFF
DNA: TGTGCCAGCAGCCGGGACAGTAATGAAAAACTGTTTTTT

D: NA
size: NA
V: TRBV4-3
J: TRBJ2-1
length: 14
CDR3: CASSQGTVYNEQFF
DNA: TGCGCCAGCAGCCAAGGGACAGTCTACAATGAGCAGTTCTTC

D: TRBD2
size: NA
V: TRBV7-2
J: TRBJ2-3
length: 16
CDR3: CASSLLGAGGADTQYF
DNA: TGTGCCAGCAGCCTCCTTGGAGCGGGAGGGGCAGATACGCAGTATTTT

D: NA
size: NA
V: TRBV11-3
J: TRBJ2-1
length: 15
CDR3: CASSLIREAHNEQFF
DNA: TGTGCCAGCAGCTTAATCAGGGAGGCCCACAATGAGCAGTTCTTC

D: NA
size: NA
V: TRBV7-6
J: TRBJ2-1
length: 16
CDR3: CASSSYRESSYNEQFF
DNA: TGTGCCAGCAGCTCCTACAGGGAGAGCTCCTACAATGAGCAGTTCTTC

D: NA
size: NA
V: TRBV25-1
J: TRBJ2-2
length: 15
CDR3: CASSEGQMTAGELFF
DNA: TGTGCCAGCAGTGAAGGACAAATGACGGCGGGGGAGCTGTTTTTT

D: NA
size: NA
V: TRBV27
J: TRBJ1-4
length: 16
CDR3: CASTFSGGATNEKLFF
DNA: TGTGCCAGCACCTTCTCTGGGGGTGCAACTAATGAAAAACTGTTTTTT

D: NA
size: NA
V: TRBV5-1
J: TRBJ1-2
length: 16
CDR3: CASSPARDLINYGYTF
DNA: TGCGCCAGCAGCCCCGCCCGGGACCTCATTAACTATGGCTACACCTTC

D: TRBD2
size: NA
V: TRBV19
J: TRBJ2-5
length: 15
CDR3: CASSYSGTSGETQYF
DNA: TGTGCCAGTAGTTACTCCGGGACTAGTGGAGAGACCCAGTACTTC

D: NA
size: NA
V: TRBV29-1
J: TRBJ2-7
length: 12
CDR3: CSVISAGDEQYF
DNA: TGCAGCGTGATCTCCGCCGGGGACGAGCAGTACTTC

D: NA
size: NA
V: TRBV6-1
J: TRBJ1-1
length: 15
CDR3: CASSESGGRYTEAFF
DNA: TGTGCCAGCAGTGAATCGGGGGGCAGATATACTGAAGCTTTCTTT

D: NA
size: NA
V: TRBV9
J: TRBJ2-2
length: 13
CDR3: CASSGNIGGELFF
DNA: TGTGCCAGCAGCGGAAATATAGGCGGGGAGCTGTTTTTT

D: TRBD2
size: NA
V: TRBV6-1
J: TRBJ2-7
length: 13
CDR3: CASETSGTYEQYF
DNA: TGTGCCAGCGAAACTAGCGGGACCTACGAGCAGTACTTC

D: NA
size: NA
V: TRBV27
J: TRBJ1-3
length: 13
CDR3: CASRDISGNTIYF
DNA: TGTGCCAGCAGGGACATCTCTGGAAACACCATATATTTT

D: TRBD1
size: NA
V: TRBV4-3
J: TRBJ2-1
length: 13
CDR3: CASSRTGENEQFF
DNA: TGCGCCAGCAGCCGGACAGGGGAAAATGAGCAGTTCTTC

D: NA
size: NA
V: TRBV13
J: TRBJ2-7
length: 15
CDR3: CASSLVGGGPREQYF
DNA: TGTGCCAGCAGCTTAGTCGGCGGAGGCCCCCGCGAGCAGTACTTC

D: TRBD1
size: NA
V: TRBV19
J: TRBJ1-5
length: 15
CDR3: CAVGAGGGLNQPQHF
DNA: TGTGCCGTAGGGGCAGGGGGCGGATTAAATCAGCCCCAGCATTTT

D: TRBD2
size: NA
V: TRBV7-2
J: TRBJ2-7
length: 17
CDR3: CASSLGLAGLSSYEQYF
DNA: TGTGCCAGCAGCTTGGGACTAGCCGGGTTAAGCTCCTACGAGCAGTACTTC

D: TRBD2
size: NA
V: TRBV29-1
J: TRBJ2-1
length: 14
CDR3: CSVGFSGSYNEQFF
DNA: TGCAGCGTAGGGTTTAGCGGGAGTTACAATGAGCAGTTCTTC

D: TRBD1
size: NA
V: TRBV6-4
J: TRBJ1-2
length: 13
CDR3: CASSRDREGGYTF
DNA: TGTGCCAGCAGCCGGGACAGGGAGGGTGGCTACACCTTC

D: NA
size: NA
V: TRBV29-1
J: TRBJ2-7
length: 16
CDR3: CSVGDGGYRVGNEQYF
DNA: TGCAGCGTTGGGGATGGGGGCTACAGGGTTGGAAACGAGCAGTACTTC

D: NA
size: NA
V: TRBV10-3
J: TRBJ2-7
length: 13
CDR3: CAIMRVQGNEQYF
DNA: TGTGCCATCATGCGGGTGCAGGGGAACGAGCAGTACTTC

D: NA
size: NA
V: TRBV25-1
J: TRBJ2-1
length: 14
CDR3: CASSEGPSYNEQFF
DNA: TGTGCCAGCAGTGAAGGGCCCTCCTACAATGAGCAGTTCTTC

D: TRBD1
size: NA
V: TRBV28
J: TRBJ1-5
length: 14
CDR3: CASSLGQGYQPQHF
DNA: TGTGCCAGCAGCTTAGGACAGGGATATCAGCCCCAGCATTTT

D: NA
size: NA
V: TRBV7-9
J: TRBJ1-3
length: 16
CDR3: CASSLWVANSGNTIYF
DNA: TGTGCCAGCAGCTTATGGGTAGCCAACTCTGGAAACACCATATATTTT

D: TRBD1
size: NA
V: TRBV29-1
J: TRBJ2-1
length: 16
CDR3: CSVEGEQGIARWEQFF
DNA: TGCAGCGTTGAAGGCGAACAGGGGATAGCCAGATGGGAGCAGTTCTTC

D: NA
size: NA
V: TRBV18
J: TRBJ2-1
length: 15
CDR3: CASSPVGQAGNEQFF
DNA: TGTGCCAGCTCACCAGTCGGGCAGGCAGGGAATGAGCAGTTCTTC

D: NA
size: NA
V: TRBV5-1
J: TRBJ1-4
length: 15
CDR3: CASSTTGWTGEKLFF
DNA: TGCGCCAGCAGCACAACAGGGTGGACGGGTGAAAAACTGTTTTTT

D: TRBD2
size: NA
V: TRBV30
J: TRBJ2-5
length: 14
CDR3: CASYLGLGQETQYF
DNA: TGTGCCTCCTACCTCGGACTAGGTCAAGAGACCCAGTACTTC

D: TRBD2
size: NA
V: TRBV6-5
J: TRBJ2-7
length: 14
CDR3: CASSTFTGRGEQYF
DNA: TGTGCCAGCAGTACATTCACGGGGCGGGGGGAGCAGTACTTC

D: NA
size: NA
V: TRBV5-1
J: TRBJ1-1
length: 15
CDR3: CASSPLAGANTEAFF
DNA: TGCGCCAGCAGCCCGCTAGCAGGGGCGAACACTGAAGCTTTCTTT

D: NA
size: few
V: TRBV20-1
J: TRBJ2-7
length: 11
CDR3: CSASGNYEQYF
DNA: TGCAGTGCTAGCGGGAACTACGAGCAGTACTTC

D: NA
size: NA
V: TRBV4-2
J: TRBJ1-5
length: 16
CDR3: CASSQVRGNGNQPQHF
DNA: TGTGCCAGCAGCCAAGTTCGAGGGAACGGCAATCAGCCCCAGCATTTT

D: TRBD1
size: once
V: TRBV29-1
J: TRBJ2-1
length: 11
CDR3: CSVKPGQEQFF
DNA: TGCAGCGTTAAACCGGGACAGGAGCAGTTCTTC

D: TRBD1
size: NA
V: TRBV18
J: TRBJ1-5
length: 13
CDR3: CASSRSRGEPQHF
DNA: TGTGCCAGTTCCCGCTCCAGGGGGGAGCCCCAGCATTTT

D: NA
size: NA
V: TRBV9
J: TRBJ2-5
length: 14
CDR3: CASSPRRRQETQYF
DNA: TGTGCCAGCAGCCCTCGGAGGCGCCAAGAGACCCAGTACTTC

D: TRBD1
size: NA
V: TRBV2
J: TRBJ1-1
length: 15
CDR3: CASSQRQGMNTEAFF
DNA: TGTGCCAGCAGTCAAAGACAGGGAATGAACACTGAAGCTTTCTTT

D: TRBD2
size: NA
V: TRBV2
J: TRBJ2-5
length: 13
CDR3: CASRREGRGTQYF
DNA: TGTGCCAGCAGACGGGAGGGCCGGGGGACCCAGTACTTC

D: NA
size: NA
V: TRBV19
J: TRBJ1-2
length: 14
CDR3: CASSNREFNYGYTF
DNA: TGTGCCAGTAGTAACAGGGAATTTAACTATGGCTACACCTTC